The source of this TCR beta chain is a study of cytomegalovirus exposure and HLA in healthy donors. Overall study: In a later analysis, it was reported that the roughly 130 validation repertoires had been produced on the same platform as the 690 or so repertoires belonging to the first cohort.

Profiled with immunoSEQ multiplex PCR; TCRdb holds only in-frame clones, not every one. The sample has roughly 200,000 clones; around 86% are singletons. Trimming took 0 bases from V and 5 from J, leaving 11 bases between them. Germline V lookup: CDR1 SGHAT, CDR2 FQNNGV. CDR3 length equals 15 residues. The sequence was obtained from a young man in good health and CMV-seropositive. The V call is TRBV11-2, the J call TRBJ1-5; TRBD1 is a possible D gene (5 bases). Sequences were obtained from PBMCs. In DNA form, the CDR3 reads TGTGCCAGCAGCTTAGAGGGGCAGGGTCATCAGCCCCAGCATTTT. Its translation is CASSLEGQGHQPQHF.